These 6 T cell receptor beta chains originate from one sample sequenced in a study of T-cell reconstitution after alpha-beta-depleted transplantation in children. Unique molecular identifiers featured in how the TCRbeta library was prepared. TCRdb independently ran MiXCR on the PCR reads; one entry per CDR3 protein. The sample records 500,000 to 600,000 distinct CDR3 sequences, roughly 27% being singletons. The source was PBMCs, collected before TCRalphabeta/CD19-depleted stem cell transplant. These receptors all come from a boy in the first two years of life with Wiskott-Aldrich syndrome, due to receive a stem cell transplant.

This clonotype was detected only a few times. The genes are TRBV7-3 and TRBJ2-1; 9 bases align to TRBD2. V gave up 1 base and J gave up 5 bases; unmatched junction bases: 6. Germline loops: CDR1 SGHTA, CDR2 FQGTGA. The CDR3 is 16 amino acids. CDR3 coding DNA: TGTGCCAGCAGCTTAATAGGCGGGAGGGAGAACAATGAGCAGTTCTTC. Translated, it gives CASSLIGGRENNEQFF.

This clonotype was seen a few times. The chain has TRBV5-1 and TRBJ2-2; 8 bases map to TRBD2. Germline values: CDR1 SGHRS, CDR2 YFSETQ. The J segment lost 1 base and the V segment lost 4 bases, leaving 3 bases of the junction unmatched. The length of the CDR3 is 15 residues. The CDR3 reads CASSPTSGNTGELFF. In DNA, the CDR3 is TGCGCCAGCAGCCCCACTAGCGGGAACACCGGGGAGCTGTTTTTT.

This clonotype appeared a few times. The J gene is TRBJ2-1, the V gene TRBV7-2; D gene ambiguous. Trimming removed 2 bases at V and 9 bases at J, with 20 bases between. CDR3 length equals 16 residues. CDR1 and CDR2 (germline): SGHTA, FQGNSA. DNA for the CDR3: TGTGCCAGCAGCTTAAGAATAGGGCCAGGCCCCACTGAGCAGTTCTTC. The encoded protein is CASSLRIGPGPTEQFF.

The gene calls are TRBV24-1 and TRBJ2-2; 12 nucleotides agree with TRBD1. The germline gives CDR1 KGHDR, CDR2 SFDVKD. The CDR3 is made up of 15 amino acids. V lost 9 bases and J lost 4; bases outside the gene matches: 5. CDR3 bases: TGTGCCACCTCGGGACAGGGGGCGGGCACCGGGGAGCTGTTTTTT. This encodes CATSGQGAGTGELFF.

This rearrangement joins TRBV7-2 to TRBJ1-4; D is undetermined. V gave up 8 bases and J gave up 3 bases, with 10 bases separating them. Germline CDR1 and CDR2: SGHTA and FQGNSA. This CDR3 contains 13 residues. In DNA, the CDR3 is TGTGCCAGCCGGCGGCAACCTAATGAAAAACTGTTTTTT. Protein product: CASRRQPNEKLFF. Together with reference TRBV7-2 and TRBJ1-4, the CDR3 gives the full variable domain: GAGVSQSPSNKVTEKGKDVELRCDPISGHTALYWYRQSLGQGLEFLIYFQGNSAPDKSGLPSDRFSAERTGGSVSTLTIQRTQQEDSAVYLCASRRQPNEKLFFGSGTQLSVL.

The J gene is TRBJ2-1, the V gene TRBV10-2; D not resolved. Deletions cut 4 bases from V and 0 bases from J, with 10 bases between. The CDR3 is made up of 15 amino acids. The V gene's germline CDR1 is WSHSY and CDR2 SAAADI. The CDR3 is CASSGPASSYNEQFF. CDR3 bases: TGCGCCAGCAGTGGTCCAGCGAGCTCCTACAATGAGCAGTTCTTC.